One sample yielded the 3 T cell receptor beta chains listed below, sequenced in a study of T cells expressing NK-cell markers. After re-calling the 5' RACE reads, TCRdb lists one entry per CDR3 protein, DNA absent. The sample totals some 500,000 distinct CDR3 sequences; its top ten clones hold more than 1.4%. The source material was blood T cells: a sorted CD56 or NKG2C T cell subset, CD4+ or CD8+ T cells, or bulk PBMC T cells (not recorded which). Every receptor here comes from a woman aged 45-65 years in good health.

The CDR3 is CASSPPVGEQFF. This chain uses TRBV18 with TRBJ2-1. CDR1 and CDR2 from the germline V gene are KGHSH and LQKENI. This CDR3 has 12 residues.

The genes are TRBV7-9 and TRBJ2-1; as DNA is missing, the TRBD2 call by TCRdb cannot be tested. The CDR3 loop spans 12 amino acids. Germline CDR1 reads SEHNR; CDR2 reads FQNEAQ (reference sequence). The CDR3 sequence: CAASGSYNEQFF. Based on the CDR3 plus reference TRBV7-9 and TRBJ2-1, the full variable domain is DTGVSQNPRHKITKRGQNVTFRCDPISEHNRLYWYRQTLGQGPEFLTYFQNEAQLEKSRLLSDRFSAERPKGSFSTLEIQRTEQGDSAMYLCAASGSYNEQFFGPGTRLTVL.

The CDR3 spells CAGQSTGGNQPQHF. This chain links TRBV12-3 or TRBV12-4 with TRBJ1-5; as DNA is missing, the TRBD1 call by TCRdb cannot be tested. This CDR3 region has 14 residues.